A single sample is the source of the 27 T cell receptor beta chains below, sequenced in a study of T and B cells in COVID-19 patients. Blood genomic DNA input for TRB amplification was roughly 250-500 ng. TRB rearrangements were amplified by multiplex PCR with BIOMED2 TRB-A/B primers. Each CDR3 protein gets one entry after TCRdb re-called the multiplex PCR reads with MiXCR. The profile shows about 11,000 distinct CDR3 sequences, 33% of them singletons. The sequenced sample was blood. The receptors come from a human donor with active COVID-19.

This clonotype is deemed medium-sized (0.01 to 0.1%). The rearrangement joins TRBV6-6 to TRBJ2-2; 10 bases agree with TRBD1. The germline CDR1 and CDR2 sequences are MNHNY and SVGAGI (reference sequence). The CDR3 sequence is 16 residues long. V was clipped by 7 bases and J by 3 bases; unmatched bases: 8. CDR3 bases: TGTGCCAGCAACCAAGGGGGACAGGGGCACACCGGGGAGCTGTTTTTT. Encoded protein: CASNQGGQGHTGELFF.

The chain joins TRBV19 to TRBJ1-5; 8 bases map to TRBD1. The V gene's germline CDR1 is LNHDA and CDR2 SQIVND (reference sequence). There are 15 residues in the CDR3. J was trimmed by 9 bases and V by 6 bases; bases with no gene match: 13. CDR3 DNA: TGTGCCAGTAGCCAGGAGACAGGGGTTTTAATGCCCCAGCATTTT. This gives the protein CASSQETGVLMPQHF.

The rearrangement uses TRBV18 and TRBJ2-1, with unresolved D. Germline V gene lookup returns CDR1 KGHSH and CDR2 LQKENI. V lost 1 base to trimming and J lost 9 bases, with 16 bases between them. The CDR3 runs 15 residues. CDR3 coding DNA: TGTGCCAGCTCACCACAGCCTTCATTACAGAGTGAGCAGTTCTTC. Translating gives CASSPQPSLQSEQFF.

This chain uses TRBV19 with TRBJ1-1, with D perhaps matching TRBD1 (5 bases). Looked up from germline, CDR1 is LNHDA and CDR2 is SQIVND (reference sequence). V was trimmed by 5 bases and J by 1 base, leaving 8 bases between them. This CDR3 region has 13 residues. CDR3 sequence (DNA): TGTGCCAGTAGTGTACAGGAGAACACTGAAGCTTTCTTT. It translates to CASSVQENTEAFF.

The V and J genes are TRBV6-4 and TRBJ2-7; either TRBD1 or TRBD2 may supply D (5 bases each). Germline assignment: CDR1 MRHNA and CDR2 SNTAGT. This CDR3 comprises 14 residues. V dropped 5 bases and J dropped 1 base, with 12 bases sitting between them. CDR3 sequence reads: CASSRGQGSYEQYF. CDR3 nucleotides: TGTGCCAGCAGTCGGGGCCAGGGATCCTACGAGCAGTACTTC.

J is TRBJ1-5 and V is TRBV6-5; no definite D call. V gave up 8 bases and J gave up 0 bases, with 11 bases separating them. Germline V CDR1 and CDR2: MNHEY, SVGAGI. The CDR3 runs to 14 residues. The CDR3 region is CASGPQSSNQPQHF. DNA for the CDR3: TGTGCCAGCGGACCTCAAAGTAGCAATCAGCCCCAGCATTTT.

This clonotype is labeled medium-sized (0.01 to 0.1%). The rearrangement joins TRBV19 to TRBJ2-1; D possibly matches TRBD1 or TRBD2 (6 bases each). The germline V gene encodes CDR1 LNHDA and CDR2 SQIVND (reference sequence). CDR3 length: 13 residues. Between the trimmed V and J ends, which lost 7 bases and 4 bases, there was a span of 11 bases. The CDR3 sequence is CASNRGRYNEQFF. CDR3 sequence (DNA): TGTGCCAGTAACCGGGGGCGATACAATGAGCAGTTCTTC.

The chain has TRBV20-1 and TRBJ2-1, with D tentatively TRBD1 (5 bases). The V gene's germline CDR1 is DFQATT and CDR2 SNEGSKA (reference sequence). The CDR3 runs 11 residues. Trimming stripped 5 bases from V and 7 bases from J, with 9 bases between. CDR3 in DNA: TGCAGTGCTTCGCAGGGAAATGAGCAGTTCTTC. It yields the protein CSASQGNEQFF.

V and J are TRBV28 and TRBJ2-1; D is ambiguous. V was pared by 1 base and J by 4 bases, with 5 bases between. This CDR3 has 13 residues. CDR1 MDHEN and CDR2 SYDVKM come from the germline V gene. For the CDR3, the DNA is TGTGCCAGCAGTTTATACAGTTACAATGAGCAGTTCTTC. Translation: CASSLYSYNEQFF.

Relative to its sample, this clonotype is medium-sized. The chain links TRBV29-1 to TRBJ2-5, with a possible D match to TRBD2 (6 bases). The germline V and J ends were trimmed by 6 bases and 0 bases, with 20 bases remaining between them. CDR3 length: 16 residues. Germline V gives CDR1 SQVTM, CDR2 ANQGSEA. The CDR3 is CSVGRTGVGYQETQYF. CDR3 DNA sequence: TGCAGCGTGGGGCGCACGGGGGTTGGGTACCAAGAGACCCAGTACTTC.

This clonotype was counted once. The chain carries TRBV20-1 and TRBJ1-1; 9 bases are a match to TRBD1. V was pared by 6 bases and J by 6 bases, with 11 bases of the junction left unmatched. Germline assignment: CDR1 DFQATT and CDR2 SNEGSKA (reference sequence). The CDR3 is 14 amino acids. The DNA of the CDR3 is TGCAGTGCAAAACCCGGGACAGGGTCATCTGAAGCTTTCTTT. Its translation is CSAKPGTGSSEAFF.

The chain couples TRBV7-2 to TRBJ1-6, with D tentatively TRBD1 (6 bases). Germline V gives CDR1 SGHTA, CDR2 FQGNSA. The length of the CDR3 is 18 residues. The V end was cut by 2 bases, the J end by 10 bases, with 24 bases between. The CDR3 nucleotides read TGTGCCAGCAGCTTACGACCTCCTACCGGGACAATCGGGTCACCCCTCCACTTT. Amino acids: CASSLRPPTGTIGSPLHF.

The rearrangement links TRBV2 to TRBJ2-3, with 8 bases aligning to TRBD2. With V trimmed by 7 bases and J by 2 bases, 11 bases remained unmatched. The germline CDR1 and CDR2 sequences are SNHLY and FYNNEI. CDR3 size: 16 residues. As DNA, the CDR3 is TGTGCCAGCACTTTTCGGCTAGCGGGCTCCACAGATACGCAGTATTTT. Protein product: CASTFRLAGSTDTQYF.

This clonotype was counted only a few times. CDR3 nucleotides: TGTGCCAGTAGTATAGGGCGACAGGGCCAGAATCAGCCCCAGCATTTT. Protein product: CASSIGRQGQNQPQHF. The chain uses TRBV19 and TRBJ1-5; 7 bases are a match to TRBD1. Germline trimming cut 1 base from V and 4 bases from J; bases unmatched to any gene: 7. The CDR3 covers 16 residues. Per germline, CDR1 LNHDA and CDR2 SQIVND (reference sequence). The complete variable domain, with remaining parts taken from reference TRBV19 and TRBJ1-5, reads DGGITQSPKYLFRKEGQNVTLSCEQNLNHDAMYWYRQDPGQGLRLIYYSQIVNDFQKGDIAEGYSVSREKKESFPLTVTSAQKNPTAFYLCASSIGRQGQNQPQHFGDGTRLSIL.

V and J are TRBV6-5 and TRBJ1-2; 8 nucleotides align to TRBD1. J gave up 2 bases and V 5 bases, and 10 bases lay outside the gene matches. The CDR3 is made up of 16 amino acids. In germline, CDR1 is MNHEY, CDR2 SVGAGI. In nucleotides, the CDR3 is TGTGCCAGCAGTCGACAGGGGAAATCTTCGAACTATGGCTACACCTTC. Translating gives CASSRQGKSSNYGYTF.

This clonotype has a handful of counts. The V and J genes are TRBV13 and TRBJ2-2, with D perhaps given as TRBD1 or TRBD2 (5 bases each). Trimming stripped 2 bases from V and 4 bases from J, with 11 bases between. CDR1 and CDR2 (germline): PRHDT, FYEKMQ (reference sequence). CDR3 length: 15 amino acids. CDR3 nucleotide sequence: TGTGCCAGCAGCTTATTTGGGGGTCGCACCGGGGAGCTGTTTTTT. As protein: CASSLFGGRTGELFF.

The V call is TRBV14, the J call TRBJ2-7; the D call may be TRBD1 or TRBD2 (6 bases each). Germline CDR1 and CDR2: SGHDN and FVKESK. Trimming removed 1 base from V and 0 bases from J, with 13 bases in between. The CDR3 runs to 16 residues. The CDR3 nucleotides are TGTGCCAGCAGCCAAGGGCAAGGGGGGCCCTCCTACGAGCAGTACTTC. Amino acid sequence: CASSQGQGGPSYEQYF. Filled out from reference TRBV14 and TRBJ2-7, the complete variable domain reads EAGVTQFPSHSVIEKGQTVTLRCDPISGHDNLYWYRRVMGKEIKFLLHFVKESKQDESGMPNNRFLAERTGGTYSTLKVQPAELEDSGVYFCASSQGQGGPSYEQYFGPGTRLTVT.

The chain joins TRBV20-1 to TRBJ2-7; 8 nucleotides align to TRBD2. Germline-derived CDR1 and CDR2 are DFQATT and SNEGSKA (reference sequence). The CDR3 has 15 amino acids. The V segment lost 6 bases and the J segment 6 bases; nucleotides outside the gene matches: 16. The CDR3 nucleotides are TGCAGTGCCAAAGGGTATAGCGGGGATTCAGGCGAGCAGTACTTC. It specifies CSAKGYSGDSGEQYF.

J is TRBJ2-1 and V is TRBV12-3 or TRBV12-4, with D possibly being TRBD1 (6 bases). V lost 5 bases and J lost 2, with 10 bases in between. This CDR3 is built from 14 residues. Here the CDR3 DNA reads TGTGCCAGCAGTGACAGGACGACCTACAATGAGCAGTTCTTC. The encoded protein is CASSDRTTYNEQFF.

This clonotype is medium-sized by share. This chain connects TRBV29-1 to TRBJ1-1; D is perhaps TRBD1 (5 bases). The V and J ends lost 6 bases and 0 bases respectively, with 11 bases between them. The CDR3 runs 13 residues. The germline CDR1 and CDR2 sequences are SQVTM and ANQGSEA. The CDR3 loop reads CSVWGDLNTEAFF. The CDR3 nucleotides are TGCAGCGTGTGGGGCGACTTGAACACTGAAGCTTTCTTT.

Judged by abundance, this clonotype is large (0.1 to 1%). The chain uses TRBV24-1 and TRBJ1-4; tentatively, D is TRBD1 (6 bases). V gave up 4 bases and J gave up 3 bases, with 14 bases separating them. This CDR3 is 16 amino acids long. CDR1 is KGHDR and CDR2 is SFDVKD in the germline V gene. The CDR3 bases are TGTGCCACCAGTGACTCTACAGGGTGGCCTAATGAAAAACTGTTTTTT. Protein sequence: CATSDSTGWPNEKLFF.

By frequency in the sample, this clonotype is medium-sized. The chain couples TRBV19 to TRBJ2-5; TRBD2 aligns across 7 bases. In germline, CDR1 is LNHDA, CDR2 SQIVND (reference sequence). The CDR3 is 14 residues long. V shed 3 bases and J 7 bases; nucleotides not matched to a gene: 8. In DNA form, the CDR3 reads TGTGCCAGTAGTATGCGCCGGGACTACGTGACCCAGTACTTC. It yields the protein CASSMRRDYVTQYF.

The chain employs TRBV20-1 and TRBJ2-5; D is ambiguous. This CDR3 has 11 residues. CDR1 is DFQATT, CDR2 SNEGSKA, per germline (reference sequence). V shed 2 bases and J shed 1 base, with 2 bases lying between them. The CDR3 coding sequence is TGCAGTGCTAGAATCCAAGAGACCCAGTACTTC. Amino acid sequence: CSARIQETQYF.

The genes are TRBV12-3 or TRBV12-4 and TRBJ2-7, with 8 positions matching TRBD1. The length of the CDR3 is 12 residues. The V and J ends lost 6 bases and 4 bases, in that order; junction bases with no gene match: 2. CDR3 sequence reads: CASSRQGYEQYF. The CDR3 region has the DNA TGTGCCAGCAGCAGACAGGGGTACGAGCAGTACTTC.

The chain recombines TRBV19 with TRBJ1-2, with D maybe TRBD1 (6 bases). Germline V gene sequence: CDR1 LNHDA, CDR2 SQIVND (reference sequence). This CDR3 contains 15 residues. The ends were cut back, 10 bases at V and 2 bases at J, with 20 bases in the middle. The CDR3 coding sequence is TGTGCCACCAGAGAAGGTGACAGGCCGAACTATGGCTACACCTTC. It encodes CATREGDRPNYGYTF.

This clonotype rates as hyperexpanded. V and J are TRBV19 and TRBJ1-6; D uncertain. V gave up 1 base and J gave up 0 bases, with 4 bases separating them. The CDR3 extends over 15 amino acids. In germline, CDR1 is LNHDA, CDR2 SQIVND (reference sequence). The CDR3 spells CASSIGHSYNSPLHF. For the CDR3, the DNA is TGTGCCAGTAGTATAGGCCACTCCTATAATTCACCCCTCCACTTT.

The chain combines TRBV2 with TRBJ1-6; 10 bases are shared with TRBD1. Losses at the gene ends were 6 bases for V and 9 bases for J; bases not matched to a gene: 8. Germline CDR1 SNHLY, CDR2 FYNNEI. CDR3 size: 15 residues. This chain's CDR3 is CASRGDRGYGSPLHF. CDR3 nucleotide sequence: TGTGCCAGCAGGGGGGACAGGGGTTACGGTTCACCCCTCCACTTT.